A single sample is the source of the 12 T cell receptor beta chains below, sequenced in a study of blood T cells in healthy people across ages. A second 7 to 11 cycle PCR used barcoded and J-beta primers. A single record per CDR3 protein comes from TCRdb applying MiXCR to the 5' RACE reads. The repertoire holds fewer than 900,000 distinct CDR3 sequences, with 30% to 45% as singletons. The sequenced sample was blood. The receptors shown here come from a man between 18 and 29 years old in good health.

V and J are TRBV9 and TRBJ1-5; TRBD1 matches 7 bases. The V and J ends lost 4 bases and 9 bases, in that order; junction bases with no gene match: 10. Germline CDR1 is SGDLS and CDR2 is YYNGEE. The CDR3 extends over 14 amino acids. DNA for the CDR3: TGTGCCAGCAGCCGACAGGGTGCAGGAGGGCCCCAGCATTTT. It is translated as CASSRQGAGGPQHF.

The chain uses TRBV3-1 and TRBJ2-7, with D unresolved. This CDR3 is built from 12 residues. Between the trimmed V and J ends, which lost 1 base and 10 bases, there was a span of 11 bases. The germline V gene encodes CDR1 LGHDT and CDR2 YNNKEL (reference sequence). The CDR3 spells CASSQGSYLQYF. For the CDR3, the DNA is TGTGCCAGCAGCCAAGGTAGTTACCTACAGTACTTC.

The CDR3 is CASSLEGLAASGSEQYF. The CDR3 nucleotides are TGTGCCAGCAGCTTAGAAGGTCTAGCGGCCTCAGGGAGTGAGCAGTACTTC. This rearrangement joins TRBV2 to TRBJ2-1, with TRBD2 identical over 7 bases. The end of the DNA fits TRBJ2-7 better, so the J call may be wrong. The CDR3 contains 17 residues. The germline CDR1 and CDR2 sequences are SNHLY and FYNNEI.

This chain joins TRBV7-2 and TRBJ1-4; TRBD1 agrees at 8 bases. This CDR3 is 15 amino acids long. Trimming cost V 1 base and J 10 bases; bases outside gene matches: 8. Germline lookup yields CDR1 SGHTA and CDR2 FQGNSA. DNA of the CDR3: TGTGCCAGCAGCTTAGAGGACAGGGAATCCGGAAAACTGTTTTTT. Translation: CASSLEDRESGKLFF.

This rearrangement joins TRBV6-6 to TRBJ2-4; the match to TRBD1 covers 9 bases. J gave up 0 bases and V 2 bases, and 5 bases lay outside the gene matches. This CDR3 spans 17 amino acids. Per the germline V gene, CDR1 is MNHNY and CDR2 is SVGAGI (reference sequence). CDR3 sequence reads: CASSYQTGGLAKNIQYF. Here the CDR3 DNA reads TGTGCCAGCAGTTACCAAACAGGGGGCCTAGCCAAAAACATTCAGTACTTC.

This clonotype was seen repeatedly, ten times or more. This chain links TRBV6-6 with TRBJ2-3; D gene ambiguous. Between the trimmed V and J ends, which lost 6 bases and 1 base, there was a span of 11 bases. The CDR3 runs 14 residues. Germline values: CDR1 MNHNY, CDR2 SVGAGI (reference sequence). CDR3 bases: TGTGCCAGCAGGACACAGATGGGCACAGATACGCAGTATTTT. It is translated as CASRTQMGTDTQYF.

The chain combines TRBV5-6 with TRBJ2-7; D might be TRBD1 or TRBD2, each matching 5 bases. Deletions cut 3 bases from V and 6 bases from J, with 19 bases between. The length of the CDR3 is 15 residues. Germline CDR1 is SGHDT and CDR2 is YYEEEE. CDR3 sequence: CASSSGRGRPCEQYF. CDR3 sequence (DNA): TGTGCCAGCAGCTCGGGACGTGGAAGGCCCTGCGAGCAGTACTTC.

V and J are TRBV6-2 or TRBV6-3 and TRBJ2-5; D might be TRBD1 (6 bases). The ends were cut back, 4 bases at V and 11 bases at J, with 23 bases in the middle. This CDR3 region has 15 residues. Germline CDR1 is MNHEY and CDR2 is SVGEGT. This CDR3 is CASSSGQIGDYKQYF. The CDR3 DNA reads as TGTGCCAGCAGTTCAGGACAGATTGGAGACTACAAGCAGTACTTC.

The chain combines TRBV29-1 with TRBJ1-2; 10 bases line up with TRBD1. The CDR3 totals 14 residues. Germline V gene sequence: CDR1 SQVTM, CDR2 ANQGSEA. Losses at the gene ends were 1 base for V and 4 bases for J; bases not matched to a gene: 3. The CDR3 here is CSVEGQGASYGYTF. As DNA, the CDR3 is TGCAGCGTTGAAGGACAGGGGGCGAGCTATGGCTACACCTTC.

This sequence joins TRBV6-6 and TRBJ1-1; possible D gene TRBD1, 5 bases. The ends were cut back, 6 bases at V and 3 bases at J, with 11 bases in the middle. The CDR3 spans 13 residues. Germline V gene lookup returns CDR1 MNHNY and CDR2 SVGAGI (reference sequence). The CDR3 bases are TGTGCCAGCAGCCCCACACAGGACACTGAAGCTTTCTTT. It specifies CASSPTQDTEAFF.

The J gene is TRBJ2-3, the V gene TRBV30; 9 nucleotides agree with TRBD2. This CDR3 contains 13 residues. J lost 4 bases, V lost 8 bases, and 7 bases had no gene match. The germline V gene encodes CDR1 GTSNPN and CDR2 SVGIG (reference sequence). The CDR3: CAAAGGHSDTQYF. The CDR3 DNA follows: TGTGCCGCGGCGGGGGGGCACTCAGATACGCAGTATTTT.

The V call is TRBV7-9, the J call TRBJ2-4; no clear D gene. The better agreement between TRBJ2-5 and the DNA end casts doubt on the J call. The CDR3 covers 13 residues. CDR1 and CDR2 from the germline V gene are SEHNR and FQNEAQ (reference sequence). The CDR3 loop is CASSPRGGETQYF. The DNA of the CDR3 is TGTGCCAGCAGCCCGAGAGGTGGAGAGACCCAGTACTTC.